The clone carrying this T cell receptor beta chain has a count of ten or more. Germline CDR1 reads DFQATT; CDR2 reads SNEGSKA (reference sequence). Deletions cut 1 base from V and 2 bases from J, with 12 bases between. This CDR3 comprises 15 residues. The entry originates in a study of early T cells in non-severe SARS-CoV-2 infection. TCRdb re-derived calls from the 5' RACE reads in MiXCR, one entry per CDR3 protein. The sample holds around 50,000 distinct CDR3 sequences, 5.5% to 6.5% seen once. Sequencing was performed on whole blood. The V and J genes are TRBV20-1 and TRBJ2-1; D gene ambiguous. The origin of this receptor is an adult who was a healthcare worker with PCR-confirmed SARS-CoV-2 infection or an uninfected control (not recorded which). CDR3 protein: CSARARTSTYNEQFF. Here the CDR3 DNA reads TGCAGTGCTAGAGCGAGAACCTCGACCTACAATGAGCAGTTCTTC.